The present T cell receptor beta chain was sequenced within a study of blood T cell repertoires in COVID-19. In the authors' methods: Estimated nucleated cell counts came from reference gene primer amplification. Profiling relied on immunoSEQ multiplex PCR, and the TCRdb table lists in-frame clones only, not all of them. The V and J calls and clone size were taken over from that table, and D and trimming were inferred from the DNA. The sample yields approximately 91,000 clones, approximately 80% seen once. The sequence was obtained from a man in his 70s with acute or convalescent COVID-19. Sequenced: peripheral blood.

The CDR3 here is CASSFQGAGLMSYTF. The CDR3 DNA reads TGTGCCAGCAGCTTTCAGGGGGCAGGGCTGATGAGCTACACCTTC. This chain joins TRBV5-6 and TRBJ1-2; 8 nucleotides line up with TRBD1. The V and J ends lost 2 bases and 9 bases, in that order; junction bases with no gene match: 12. The CDR3 contains 15 residues. The germline CDR1 and CDR2 sequences are SGHDT and YYEEEE.